The T cell receptor (beta chain) described here comes from a study of blood T cell repertoires in COVID-19. Study details: The United States, Italy and Spain supplied acute and convalescent COVID-19 samples. Sources were T cells, B-cell-depleted T cells, or PBMCs; the material itself was cDNA or gDNA.

V was pared by 7 bases and J by 1 base, with 16 bases between. The CDR3 extends over 15 amino acids. Germline V gene lookup returns CDR1 MNHEY and CDR2 SVGAGI. Per the authors' pipeline: Counts of nucleated cells, estimated from reference gene primer amplification, were obtained. TCRdb's copy holds only in-frame clones and misses some; the assay was immunoSEQ multiplex PCR. That table supplies the V and J calls and clone size; D and trimming were determined from the DNA. The profile shows roughly 200,000 clones, around 85% of them singletons. The sequence came from a man aged 55 to 70 with acute or convalescent COVID-19. Sequencing was carried out using peripheral blood. The chain carries TRBV6-5 and TRBJ1-1; D gene ambiguous. In nucleotides, the CDR3 is TGTGCCAGCACCCCCCTTCTTGCAGGGAACACTGAAGCTTTCTTT. It yields the protein CASTPLLAGNTEAFF.